The 2 T cell receptor beta chains below come from one sample, sequenced in a study of vaccination effects on CD4 cells after COVID-19. Antigen-specific CD4+ T cells were expanded (with viral peptide pools) by the ViraFEST assay ahead of sequencing. Investigators separated out CD4+ T cells once around nine days of culture had passed. All study participants received two doses of BNT162b2 or mRNA-1273 vaccine. The antigens these receptors bind are not known. TCRdb's copy holds only in-frame clones and misses some; the assay was immunoSEQ multiplex PCR. The repertoire includes about 12,000 clones, about 72% of them detected once, and approximately 9.3% sits in the top ten. The source material was CD4+ T cells from PBMCs cultured with SARS-CoV-2 spike peptides, sampled after COVID-19 vaccination. These receptors all stem from a human donor who received a COVID-19 vaccine.

The sample holds one count of this clone. The rearrangement links TRBV2 to TRBJ2-5; D unresolved. V dropped 7 bases and J dropped 2 bases, with 8 bases sitting between them. Germline CDR1 is SNHLY and CDR2 is FYNNEI. The CDR3 covers 12 residues. The CDR3 loop reads CASTGRQETQYF. The CDR3 DNA follows: TGTGCCAGCACCGGACGACAAGAGACCCAGTACTTC.

The chain joins TRBV19 to TRBJ2-7; 8 bases line up with TRBD1. This CDR3 region has 13 residues. Germline V lookup: CDR1 LNHDA, CDR2 SQIVND (reference sequence). The V segment lost 4 bases and the J segment 4 bases; nucleotides outside the gene matches: 3. The CDR3 nucleotides read TGTGCCAGTAGTACCCGGGACAGGTACGAGCAGTACTTC. Amino acid sequence: CASSTRDRYEQYF.